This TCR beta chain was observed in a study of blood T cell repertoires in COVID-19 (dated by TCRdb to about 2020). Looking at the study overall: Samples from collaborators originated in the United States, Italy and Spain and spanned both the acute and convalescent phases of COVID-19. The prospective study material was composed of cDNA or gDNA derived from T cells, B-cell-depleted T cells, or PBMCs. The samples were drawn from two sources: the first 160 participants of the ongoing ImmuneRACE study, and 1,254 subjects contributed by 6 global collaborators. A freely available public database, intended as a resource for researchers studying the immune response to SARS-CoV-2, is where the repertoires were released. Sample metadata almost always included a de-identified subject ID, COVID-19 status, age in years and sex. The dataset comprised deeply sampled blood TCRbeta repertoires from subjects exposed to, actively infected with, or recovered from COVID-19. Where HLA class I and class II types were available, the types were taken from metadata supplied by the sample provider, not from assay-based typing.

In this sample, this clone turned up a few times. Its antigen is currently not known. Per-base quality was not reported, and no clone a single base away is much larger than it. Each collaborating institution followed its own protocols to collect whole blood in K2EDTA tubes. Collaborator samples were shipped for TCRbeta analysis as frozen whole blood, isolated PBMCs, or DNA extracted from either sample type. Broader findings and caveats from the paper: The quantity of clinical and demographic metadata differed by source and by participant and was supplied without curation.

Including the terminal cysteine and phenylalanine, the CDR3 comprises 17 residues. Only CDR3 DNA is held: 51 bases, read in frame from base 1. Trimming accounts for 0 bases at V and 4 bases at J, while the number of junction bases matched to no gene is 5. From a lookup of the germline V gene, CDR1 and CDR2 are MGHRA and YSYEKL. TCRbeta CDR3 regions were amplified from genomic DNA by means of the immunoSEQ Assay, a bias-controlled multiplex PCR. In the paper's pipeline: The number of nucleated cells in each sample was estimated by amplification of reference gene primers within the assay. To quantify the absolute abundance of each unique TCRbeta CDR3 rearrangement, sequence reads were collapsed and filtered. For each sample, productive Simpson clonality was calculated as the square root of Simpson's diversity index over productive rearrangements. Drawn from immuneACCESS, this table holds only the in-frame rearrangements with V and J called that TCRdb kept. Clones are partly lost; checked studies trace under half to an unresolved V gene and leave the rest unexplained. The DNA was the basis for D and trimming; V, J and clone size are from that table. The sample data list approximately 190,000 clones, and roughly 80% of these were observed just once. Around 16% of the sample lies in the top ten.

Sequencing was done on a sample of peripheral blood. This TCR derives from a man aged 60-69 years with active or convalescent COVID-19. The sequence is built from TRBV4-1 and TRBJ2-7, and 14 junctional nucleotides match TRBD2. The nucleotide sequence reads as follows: TGCGCCAGCAGCCAAGATGCGGGGACTAGCGGGAGATACGAGCAGTACTTC. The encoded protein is CASSQDAGTSGRYEQYF.